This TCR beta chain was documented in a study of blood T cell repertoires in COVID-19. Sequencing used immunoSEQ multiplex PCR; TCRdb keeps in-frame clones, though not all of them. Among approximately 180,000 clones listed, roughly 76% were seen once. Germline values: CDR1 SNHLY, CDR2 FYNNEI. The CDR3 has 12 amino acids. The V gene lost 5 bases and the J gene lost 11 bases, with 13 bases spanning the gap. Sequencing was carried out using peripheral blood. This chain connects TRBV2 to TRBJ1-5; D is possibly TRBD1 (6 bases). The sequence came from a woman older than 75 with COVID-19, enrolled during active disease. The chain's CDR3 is CASSTTGSAQHF. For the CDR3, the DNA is TGTGCCAGCAGTACGACAGGATCAGCCCAGCATTTT.